This T cell receptor beta chain stems from a study of blood T cell repertoires in COVID-19. Overall study context: Samples taken during acute and convalescent COVID-19 were collected in the United States, Italy and Spain. Sources were T cells, B-cell-depleted T cells, or PBMCs; the material itself was cDNA or gDNA.

Authors' processing steps: Nucleated cell number was recorded as an estimate derived from reference gene primer amplification. The method was immunoSEQ multiplex PCR; TCRdb's version includes in-frame clones alone and lacks a portion of them. V, J and clone size were drawn from that table, and D and trimming were deduced from the DNA. The sample records some 60,000 clones, roughly 85% being singletons. The V gene end was trimmed by 4 bases and the J gene end by 7 bases; junction bases not matched to a gene: 10. This CDR3 spans 16 amino acids. Germline V gene sequence: CDR1 MGHRA, CDR2 YSYEKL. Sequences were obtained from peripheral blood. This receptor was taken from a human donor in a cohort sampled during active COVID-19. This chain uses TRBV4-1 with TRBJ1-3; 10 bases map to TRBD1. Here the CDR3 reads CASSRAGTGVRNTIYF. CDR3 DNA: TGCGCCAGCAGCCGCGCCGGGACAGGGGTCCGGAACACCATATATTTT.